A selection of T cell receptor beta chains follows, all from one sample in a study of blood T cell repertoires in COVID-19. Profiling relied on immunoSEQ multiplex PCR, and the TCRdb table lists in-frame clones only, not all of them. This repertoire shows about 260,000 clones, under 95% found once; its top ten account for 2.5% to 3%. The sequencing input was PBMCs or T cells enriched from blood (not recorded which). These receptors came from a middle-aged man who had been exposed to COVID-19. CDR3s include the opening cysteine and the closing phenylalanine or tryptophan. D genes are given only for firm matches. Rows may omit the clone size; those that give it use once, few, many or a size class.

v_gene	abundance	j_gene	d_gene	CDR3aa	CDR3nt
TRBV12-3/TRBV12-4	-	TRBJ2-7	-	CASSFGPTYEQYF	TGTGCCAGCAGTTTTGGGCCAACCTACGAGCAGTACTTC
TRBV28	-	TRBJ2-5	TRBD2	CASRLAGWETQYF	TGTGCCAGCAGGTTAGCGGGATGGGAGACCCAGTACTTC
TRBV6-5	once	TRBJ1-6	-	CASSRPGNSPLHF	TGTGCCAGCAGTCGACCCGGGAATTCACCCCTCCACTTT
TRBV7-9	-	TRBJ1-5	-	CASSLGLKGRVSNQPQHF	TGTGCCAGCAGCTTGGGTCTTAAGGGCAGGGTGAGCAATCAGCCCCAGCATTTT
TRBV12-3/TRBV12-4	once	TRBJ2-3	TRBD1	CASSTGGYTQYF	TGTGCCAGCAGCACAGGGGGTTATACGCAGTATTTT
TRBV7-6	once	TRBJ2-7	TRBD2	CASSPTSGSPHEQYF	TGTGCCAGCAGTCCGACTAGCGGGAGCCCCCACGAGCAGTACTTC
TRBV27	once	TRBJ2-2	-	CASRGQNTGELFF	TGTGCCAGCAGGGGACAGAACACCGGGGAGCTGTTTTTT
TRBV20-1	-	TRBJ1-5	TRBD1	CSASTGANQPQHF	TGCAGTGCTAGTACAGGGGCTAATCAGCCCCAGCATTTT
TRBV18	few	TRBJ1-3	-	CASSPGSGNTIYF	TGTGCCAGCTCACCCGGCTCTGGAAACACCATATATTTT
TRBV27	once	TRBJ2-1	TRBD1	CASSLRTGFNEQFF	TGTGCCAGCAGTCTAAGGACAGGGTTCAATGAGCAGTTCTTC
TRBV30	-	TRBJ2-3	-	CAWSISGSTDTQYF	TGTGCCTGGAGTATTAGCGGAAGCACAGATACGCAGTATTTT
TRBV5-6	once	TRBJ2-1	TRBD1	CASSTGTGALDEQFF	TGTGCCAGCAGCACGGGGACAGGGGCTCTCGATGAGCAGTTCTTC
TRBV14	-	TRBJ1-1	-	CASSPRAMNTEAFF	TGTGCCAGCAGCCCCAGGGCCATGAACACTGAAGCTTTCTTT
TRBV6-1	-	TRBJ1-3	-	CASSAGGTFSGNTIYF	TGTGCCAGCAGTGCAGGAGGGACCTTCTCTGGAAACACCATATATTTT
TRBV6-5	-	TRBJ2-1	-	CASSYRGMGRNNEQFF	TGTGCCAGCAGTTATAGAGGGATGGGGAGAAACAATGAGCAGTTCTTC
TRBV13	-	TRBJ2-3	-	CASSLRGDTQYF	TGTGCCAGCAGCTTAAGGGGGGATACGCAGTATTTT
TRBV10-1	few	TRBJ2-7	-	CASSVLYEQYF	TGCGCCAGCTCCGTCCTCTACGAGCAGTACTTC
TRBV15	-	TRBJ2-5	-	CATSEDARGYETQYF	TGTGCCACCAGCGAGGACGCCCGGGGGTATGAGACCCAGTACTTC
TRBV5-4	-	TRBJ2-7	-	CASSLAGRLYEQYF	TGTGCCAGCAGCCTAGCCGGACGGCTCTACGAGCAGTACTTC
TRBV7-9	once	TRBJ2-4	-	CASSLISDRQNIQYF	TGTGCCAGCAGCTTGATCTCAGACAGACAAAACATTCAGTACTTC
TRBV5-5	-	TRBJ2-7	-	CASSQRQGGSYEQYF	TGTGCCAGCAGCCAAAGGCAAGGGGGCTCCTACGAGCAGTACTTC
TRBV5-1	once	TRBJ2-1	-	CASSLTASEQFF	TGCGCCAGCAGCTTAACAGCCAGTGAGCAGTTCTTC
TRBV12-3/TRBV12-4	-	TRBJ2-1	-	CASSSGYNEQFF	TGTGCCAGCAGTTCAGGGTACAATGAGCAGTTCTTC
TRBV14	-	TRBJ1-2	TRBD1	CASSTGQIINYGYTF	TGTGCCAGCAGCACGGGACAGATCATAAACTATGGCTACACCTTC
TRBV19	once	TRBJ1-4	-	CASTLSGVRVFF	TGTGCCAGTACCTTAAGCGGGGTCAGGGTGTTTTTT
TRBV14	once	TRBJ2-7	TRBD2	CASSQDLAGRGGEQYF	TGTGCCAGCAGCCAAGATCTCGCCGGGAGGGGAGGCGAGCAGTACTTC
TRBV10-3	-	TRBJ2-3	TRBD2	CAISEYTSGSVTDTQYF	TGTGCCATCAGTGAATATACTAGCGGGAGTGTGACAGATACGCAGTATTTT
TRBV12-3/TRBV12-4	once	TRBJ1-1	TRBD1	CASSTSGTGRAFF	TGTGCCAGCAGTACATCCGGGACAGGTAGGGCTTTCTTT
TRBV18	once	TRBJ2-1	TRBD2	CASSPPGLAGIGEQFF	TGTGCCAGCTCACCACCGGGACTAGCGGGAATCGGCGAGCAGTTCTTC
TRBV9	-	TRBJ1-2	-	CASSVAGDDTYGYTF	TGTGCCAGCAGCGTAGCGGGGGATGATACCTATGGCTACACCTTC
TRBV5-1	-	TRBJ1-1	TRBD1	CASSLGGGEITEAFF	TGCGCCAGCAGCTTGGGAGGGGGCGAGATCACTGAAGCTTTCTTT
TRBV7-3	-	TRBJ2-3	TRBD2	CASSLGLATQYF	TGTGCCAGCAGCTTGGGACTAGCAACGCAGTATTTT
TRBV18	-	TRBJ2-5	-	CASSQGQETQYF	TGTGCCAGCTCACAGGGGCAAGAGACCCAGTACTTC
TRBV7-9	-	TRBJ2-7	-	CASSASGGTGEQYF	TGTGCCAGCAGCGCCTCCGGCGGGACGGGCGAGCAGTACTTC
TRBV2	-	TRBJ2-3	TRBD1	CASSATDRARTSTDTQYF	TGTGCCAGCAGCGCGACCGACAGGGCCCGAACTAGCACAGATACGCAGTATTTT